This is a list of T cell receptor beta chains from one sample in a study of T cells in Graves' hyperthyroidism and ophthalmopathy. TCRdb re-derived calls from the multiplex PCR reads in MiXCR, one entry per CDR3 protein. The data contain around 610,000 distinct CDR3 sequences, around 15% of them singletons. Source material: blood. All receptors come from a woman in her 40s with Graves' ophthalmopathy. The conserved cysteine and the conserved F or W are not part of the CDR3 here. The D gene is left open where the match is weak. Where a row states a size, it is once, few, many or the class of an expanded clone; other rows omit it.

V: TRBV12-3/TRBV12-4; size: many; J: TRBJ2-7; D: .; CDR3: ASSRTGNRPYEQY
V: TRBV7-2; size: .; J: TRBJ2-5; D: .; CDR3: ASSSSALAETQY
V: TRBV20-1; size: few; J: TRBJ1-6; D: TRBD1; CDR3: SSAGTDYNSPLH
V: TRBV28; size: .; J: TRBJ2-5; D: .; CDR3: ASSFRGQQETQY
V: TRBV18; size: .; J: TRBJ2-7; D: TRBD1; CDR3: ASSPPTPGQGSDEQY
V: TRBV12-3/TRBV12-4; size: .; J: TRBJ2-7; D: .; CDR3: ASSSAPDYEQY
V: TRBV12-5; size: few; J: TRBJ2-2; D: .; CDR3: ASGPRVQAGELF
V: TRBV5-1; size: .; J: TRBJ2-7; D: TRBD1; CDR3: ASSYPRAWTGPLRSEQY
V: TRBV20-1; size: .; J: TRBJ2-5; D: .; CDR3: SARTPQETQY
V: TRBV11-2; size: .; J: TRBJ2-7; D: .; CDR3: ASSLRGDNYPSYEQY
V: TRBV11-1; size: many; J: TRBJ2-7; D: .; CDR3: ASSLEVGLEQY
V: TRBV12-3/TRBV12-4; size: many; J: TRBJ2-7; D: .; CDR3: ASSFTGVYEQY
V: TRBV10-3; size: many; J: TRBJ2-7; D: .; CDR3: AISELSSSYEQY
V: TRBV28; size: many; J: TRBJ1-2; D: .; CDR3: ASSTGTFPHYGYT
V: TRBV29-1; size: many; J: TRBJ2-5; D: .; CDR3: SVEDPETQY
V: TRBV6-2/TRBV6-3; size: .; J: TRBJ2-7; D: TRBD1; CDR3: ASSYSPPGTVLNEQY